This is a list of T cell receptor beta chains from one sample in a study of regulatory T cells in long-lasting Graves disease. TCRdb re-called the multiplex PCR reads through MiXCR, storing one row per CDR3 protein. Here the sample spans under 450,000 distinct CDR3 sequences, roughly 24% being singletons. Sequenced material: peripheral blood mononuclear cells (PBMCs), taken when the disease was refractory, from a patient treated with antithyroid drugs. The receptors stem from a woman aged 35 to 49 with Graves disease. Each CDR3 is given with its conserved first and last residue. A D gene is named only where the DNA matches it firmly. Clone size is not always given. Where it is, it says once, few, many or a class for expanded clones.

TRBV5-1	.	TRBJ2-6	.	TGCGCCAGCAGCCCCGGGACGGAAAGCTCTGGGGCCAACGTCCTGACTTTC	CASSPGTESSGANVLTF
TRBV12-3/TRBV12-4	many	TRBJ2-4	TRBD2	TGTGCCAGCAGTTTAGGCTGGAGACTAGCGGGAGTAAAAAACATTCAGTACTTC	CASSLGWRLAGVKNIQYF
TRBV20-1	many	TRBJ1-5	TRBD1	TGCAGTGCAGGGGGCAGGAGAAATCAGCCCCAGCATTTT	CSAGGRRNQPQHF
TRBV13	few	TRBJ2-5	.	TGTGCCAGCAGCTACCGGGACACGCAGGAGACCCAGTACTTC	CASSYRDTQETQYF
TRBV6-5	.	TRBJ2-2	TRBD2	TGTGCCAGCAGTTACTCGAGCGGGAGGAGAAACGGGGAGCTGTTTTTT	CASSYSSGRRNGELFF
TRBV20-1	many	TRBJ1-2	TRBD1	TGCAGTGCTCCATTACCAGGACAGGACGGGGGCTACACCTTC	CSAPLPGQDGGYTF
TRBV7-9	many	TRBJ1-1	.	TGTGCCAGCAGCTTAGGCATGAACACTGAAGCTTTCTTT	CASSLGMNTEAFF
TRBV6-2/TRBV6-3	many	TRBJ1-1	.	TGTGCCAGCAGTTACTCGAGTGAGGAGGCTTTCTTT	CASSYSSEEAFF
TRBV2	many	TRBJ1-2	.	TGTGCCAGCAGAGCAACAGCTAACTATGGCTACACCTTC	CASRATANYGYTF
TRBV4-1	.	TRBJ2-4	.	TGCGCCAGCAGCCAAGGCAACCTGCAACTCCAGGTAGCGTGGAACATTCAGTACTTC	CASSQGNLQLQVAWNIQYF
TRBV28	.	TRBJ2-3	.	TGTGCCAGCAGCTTACCCCGGGACGGAGCGGATACGCAGTATTTT	CASSLPRDGADTQYF
TRBV19	.	TRBJ1-1	TRBD1	TGTGCCAGTAGTATAGCACAAATGACAGGGAGGGCTGAAGCTTTCTTT	CASSIAQMTGRAEAFF
TRBV28	many	TRBJ2-7	TRBD2	TGTGCCAGCAGTTACCCTAGCGGGAGGACCTACGAGCAGTACTTC	CASSYPSGRTYEQYF
TRBV13	few	TRBJ2-7	.	TGTGCCAGCAGCTTATCGTACCGTCCCGGACCCTACGAGCAGTACTTC	CASSLSYRPGPYEQYF